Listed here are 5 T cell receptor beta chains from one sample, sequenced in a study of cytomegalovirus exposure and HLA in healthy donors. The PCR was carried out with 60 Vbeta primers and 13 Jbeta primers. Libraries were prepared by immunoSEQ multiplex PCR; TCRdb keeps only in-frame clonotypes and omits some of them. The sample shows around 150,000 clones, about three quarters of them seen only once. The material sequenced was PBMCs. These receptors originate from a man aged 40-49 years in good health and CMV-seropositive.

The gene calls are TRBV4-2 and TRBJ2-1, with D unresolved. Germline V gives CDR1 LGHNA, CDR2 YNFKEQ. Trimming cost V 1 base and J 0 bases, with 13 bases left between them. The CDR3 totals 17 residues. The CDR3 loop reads CASSQAWSTGSYNEQFF. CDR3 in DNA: TGTGCCAGCAGCCAAGCATGGTCTACCGGCTCCTACAATGAGCAGTTCTTC.

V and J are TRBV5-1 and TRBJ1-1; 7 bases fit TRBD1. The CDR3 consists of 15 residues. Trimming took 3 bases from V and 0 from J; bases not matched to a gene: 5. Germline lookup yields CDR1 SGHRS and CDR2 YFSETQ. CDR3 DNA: TGCGCCAGCAGCTGGGGACAGATGCTGAACACTGAAGCTTTCTTT. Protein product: CASSWGQMLNTEAFF. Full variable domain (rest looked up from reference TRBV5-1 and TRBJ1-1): KAGVTQTPRYLIKTRGQQVTLSCSPISGHRSVSWYQQTPGQGLQFLFEYFSETQRNKGNFPGRFSGRQFSNSRSEMNVSTLELGDSALYLCASSWGQMLNTEAFFGQGTRLTVV.

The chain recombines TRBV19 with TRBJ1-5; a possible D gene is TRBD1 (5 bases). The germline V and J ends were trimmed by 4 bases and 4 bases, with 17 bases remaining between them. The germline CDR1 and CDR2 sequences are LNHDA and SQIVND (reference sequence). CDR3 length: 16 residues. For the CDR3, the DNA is TGTGCCAGTAGTACGGGGGACCCCAGGGAGAATCAGCCCCAGCATTTT. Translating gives CASSTGDPRENQPQHF.

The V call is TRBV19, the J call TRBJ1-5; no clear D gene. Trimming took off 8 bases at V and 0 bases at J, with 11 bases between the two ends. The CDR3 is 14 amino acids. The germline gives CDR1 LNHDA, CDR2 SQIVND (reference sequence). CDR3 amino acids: CASQTGYSNQPQHF. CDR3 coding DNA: TGTGCCAGTCAGACGGGTTATAGCAATCAGCCCCAGCATTTT.

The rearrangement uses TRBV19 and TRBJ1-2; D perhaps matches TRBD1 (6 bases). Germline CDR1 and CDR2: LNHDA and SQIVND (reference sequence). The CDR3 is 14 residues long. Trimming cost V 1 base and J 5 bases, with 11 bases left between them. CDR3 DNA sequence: TGTGCCAGTAGTATAGGGACAGACGATTATGGCTACACCTTC. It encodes CASSIGTDDYGYTF.